The present TCR beta chain was sequenced within a study of vaccination effects on CD4 cells after COVID-19. Using immunoSEQ multiplex PCR, the repertoire was profiled, and TCRdb retains in-frame clones only, with some absent. The table includes some 39,000 clones, around 76% detected once. CDR1 is SGHRS, CDR2 YFSETQ, per germline. Trimming removed 6 bases from V and 6 bases from J, with 15 bases in between. CDR3 size: 14 residues. Regarding this clone: Antigen specificity is unknown.

Researchers isolated CD4+ T cells once about 11 days of culture had elapsed. The TCR was taken from a human donor who received a COVID-19 vaccine. The chain carries TRBV5-1 and TRBJ2-2; perhaps D is TRBD1 or TRBD2 (6 bases each). The source material was CD4+ T cells from PBMCs cultured without peptide, sampled before COVID-19 vaccination. For the CDR3, the DNA is TGCGCCAGCAAAGGTAACAGGGAGGCCGGGGAGCTGTTTTTT. Its translation is CASKGNREAGELFF.